The 14 T cell receptor beta chains given below trace back to one sample, sequenced in a study of early T cells in non-severe SARS-CoV-2 infection. TCRdb analysed the 5' RACE reads with MiXCR anew, one entry per CDR3 protein. The table includes 65,000 to 95,000 distinct CDR3 sequences, roughly a sixth detected once. Sequencing input: whole blood. All receptors come from an adult who was a healthcare worker with PCR-confirmed SARS-CoV-2 infection or an uninfected control (not recorded which).

This clonotype has more than one count but fewer than ten. The CDR3 bases are TGCAGTGCTAGCGGTCAGAACCCCACCGGGGAGCTGTTTTTT. Translation: CSASGQNPTGELFF. V gene TRBV20-1 combines with J gene TRBJ2-2, with D unresolved. The CDR3 runs 14 residues. CDR1 DFQATT and CDR2 SNEGSKA come from the germline V gene (reference sequence). V was clipped by 3 bases and J by 4 bases, with 12 bases between them.

As regards this clonotype: This sequence may be a read error, since a much larger clone differs from it by one base. This rearrangement joins TRBV7-9 to TRBJ1-3, with 7 nucleotides matching TRBD1. This CDR3 comprises 15 residues. From germline, CDR1 is SEHNR and CDR2 FQNEAQ (reference sequence). J gave up 9 bases and V 1 base, and 9 bases lay outside the gene matches. The CDR3 reads CASSLEGATGSTIYF. CDR3 bases: TGTGCCAGCAGCTTAGAGGGGGCCACCGGGAGCACCATATATTTT. The variable domain in full, completed from reference TRBV7-9 and TRBJ1-3, reads DTGVSQNPRHKITKRGQNVTFRCDPISEHNRLYWYRQTLGQGPEFLTYFQNEAQLEKSRLLSDRFSAERPKGSFSTLEIQRTEQGDSAMYLCASSLEGATGSTIYFGEGSWLTVV.

The CDR3 protein is CASSPVALRNTEAFF. In DNA form, the CDR3 reads TGTGCCAGCTCACCAGTAGCACTTCGGAACACTGAAGCTTTCTTT. This chain joins TRBV18 and TRBJ1-1; D not resolved. Trimming stripped 2 bases from V and 1 base from J, with 11 bases between. This CDR3 is built from 15 residues. Germline V CDR1 and CDR2: KGHSH, LQKENI.

This clonotype was observed once. This chain joins TRBV29-1 and TRBJ2-2, with no clear D. Trimming took off 4 bases at V and 4 bases at J, with 10 bases between the two ends. Germline V gene data show CDR1 as SQVTM and CDR2 as ANQGSEA. The CDR3 extends over 13 amino acids. In DNA form, the CDR3 reads TGCAGCGTTGGAAACCGCGCCACCGGGGAGCTGTTTTTT. Protein product: CSVGNRATGELFF.

V is TRBV10-3 and J is TRBJ2-1; maybe TRBD2 (5 bases). Germline V lookup: CDR1 ENHRY, CDR2 SYGVKD. The ends were cut back, 10 bases at V and 5 bases at J, with 12 bases in the middle. This CDR3 comprises 12 residues. CDR3 residues: CATSDFHNEQFF. CDR3 sequence (DNA): TGTGCCACCTCGGACTTCCACAATGAGCAGTTCTTC.

This clonotype was counted a few times. The chain carries TRBV27 and TRBJ1-5; TRBD1 aligns across 7 bases. This CDR3 comprises 14 residues. Germline V CDR1 and CDR2: MNHEY, SMNVEV (reference sequence). The V gene end was trimmed by 6 bases and the J gene end by 6 bases; junction bases not matched to a gene: 8. Here the CDR3 DNA reads TGTGCCAGCAGAACAGGGGTAAGGGGTCAGCCCCAGCATTTT. Translating it yields CASRTGVRGQPQHF.

The chain recombines TRBV11-2 with TRBJ2-2; D gene uncertain. The CDR3 runs 14 residues. Deletions cut 0 bases from V and 1 base from J, with 3 bases between. The V gene's germline CDR1 is SGHAT and CDR2 FQNNGV. This CDR3 is CASSLDWNTGELFF. CDR3 nucleotides: TGTGCCAGCAGCTTAGATTGGAACACCGGGGAGCTGTTTTTT.

The rearrangement uses TRBV29-1 and TRBJ1-4; a possible D gene is TRBD1 (5 bases). Germline-derived CDR1 and CDR2 are SQVTM and ANQGSEA. The CDR3 contains 12 residues. Deletions cut 5 bases from V and 4 bases from J, with 8 bases between. As DNA, the CDR3 is TGCAGCGTTAGGGGCCGTAATGAAAAACTGTTTTTT. It specifies CSVRGRNEKLFF.

In this sample, this clonotype turned up a few times. The chain employs TRBV29-1 and TRBJ1-2; D ambiguous. Germline V gene sequence: CDR1 SQVTM, CDR2 ANQGSEA. Trimming shortened V by 4 bases and J by 8 bases, and 11 bases separated the two germline ends. The CDR3 loop spans 11 amino acids. The CDR3: CSVAGSEGYTF. The CDR3, as DNA: TGCAGCGTTGCGGGTTCGGAGGGCTACACCTTC. Full variable domain (missing parts from reference TRBV29-1 and TRBJ1-2): SAVISQKPSRDICQRGTSLTIQCQVDSQVTMMFWYRQQPGQSLTLIATANQGSEATYESGFVIDKFPISRPNLTFSTLTVSNMSPEDSSIYLCSVAGSEGYTFGSGTRLTVV.

In this sample, this clonotype turned up a few times. V gene TRBV12-3 or TRBV12-4 combines with J gene TRBJ2-1; 8 bases fit TRBD2. V shed 2 bases, J shed 3 bases, and the junction held 3 bases outside the gene matches. The CDR3 consists of 15 residues. The CDR3 coding sequence is TGTGCCAGCAGTTTAATAGCGGGGAACTACAATGAGCAGTTCTTC. This sequence encodes CASSLIAGNYNEQFF.

This clonotype showed up just a few times. The V and J genes are TRBV29-1 and TRBJ2-1, with D tentatively TRBD1 (5 bases). The CDR3 loop spans 12 amino acids. V was cut by 1 base and J by 6 bases, with 7 bases left in between. Germline V gene sequence: CDR1 SQVTM, CDR2 ANQGSEA. In nucleotides, the CDR3 is TGCAGCGTTGAAGCCAGGGTCAATGAGCAGTTCTTC. It yields the protein CSVEARVNEQFF.

The table lists this clonotype with a few counts. This chain links TRBV12-3 or TRBV12-4 with TRBJ1-4; D unresolved. V lost 5 bases and J 12 bases, leaving 10 bases between the germline ends. The CDR3 contains 11 residues. The CDR3 loop reads CASSAGQQLFF. DNA of the CDR3: TGTGCCAGCAGTGCAGGTCAGCAACTGTTTTTT.

V and J are TRBV27 and TRBJ2-7; D may match TRBD1 or TRBD2 (5 bases each). Germline-derived CDR1 and CDR2 are MNHEY and SMNVEV (reference sequence). The CDR3 has 14 amino acids. V lost 3 bases, J lost 6 bases, and 15 bases lay in between. CDR3 protein: CASSLVRAGGEQYF. As DNA, the CDR3 is TGTGCCAGCAGTTTGGTCAGGGCGGGCGGCGAGCAGTACTTC.

This clonotype has just a few counts. This chain joins TRBV20-1 and TRBJ2-7; unclear D gene. The V gene lost 6 bases and the J gene lost 0 bases, with 12 bases spanning the gap. The CDR3 covers 13 residues. The germline CDR1 and CDR2 sequences are DFQATT and SNEGSKA (reference sequence). CDR3 region: CSALTASSYEQYF. The CDR3 region has the DNA TGCAGTGCCTTGACTGCTAGCTCCTACGAGCAGTACTTC.